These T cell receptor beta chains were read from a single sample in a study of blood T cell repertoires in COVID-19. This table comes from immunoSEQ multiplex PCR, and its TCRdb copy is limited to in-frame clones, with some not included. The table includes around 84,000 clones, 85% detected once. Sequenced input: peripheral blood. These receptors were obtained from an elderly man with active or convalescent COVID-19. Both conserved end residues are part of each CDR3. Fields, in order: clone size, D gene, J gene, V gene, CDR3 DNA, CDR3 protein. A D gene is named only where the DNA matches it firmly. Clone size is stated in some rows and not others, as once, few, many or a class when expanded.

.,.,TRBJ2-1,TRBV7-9,TGTGCCAGCAGCCCCGAGGGGGTTCGCTCCTACAATGAGCAGTTCTTC,CASSPEGVRSYNEQFF
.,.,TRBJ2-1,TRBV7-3,TGTGCCAGCAGCCCCATGGGCACCGGTGAGCAGTTCTTC,CASSPMGTGEQFF
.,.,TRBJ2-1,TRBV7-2,TGTGCCAGCAGCTTATTTAGCTCCTACAATGAGCAGTTCTTC,CASSLFSSYNEQFF
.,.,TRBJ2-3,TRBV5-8,TGTGCCAGCAGCTTGTTCGAACCCGGGTGGGGCTCTAGCACAGATACGCAGTATTTT,CASSLFEPGWGSSTDTQYF
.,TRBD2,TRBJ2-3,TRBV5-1,TGCGCCAGCAGCTTGTCCCCGACTAGCGGTAGCACAGATACGCAGTATTTT,CASSLSPTSGSTDTQYF
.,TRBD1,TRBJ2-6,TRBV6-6,TGTGCCAGCAGACCAGGGACAGGGTCCGGGGCCAACGTCCTGACTTTC,CASRPGTGSGANVLTF
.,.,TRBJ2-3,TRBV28,TGTGCCAGCAGTTTTAGGGACTCCGTTCTGTATAAGTATTTT,CASSFRDSVLYKYF
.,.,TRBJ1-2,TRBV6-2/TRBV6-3,TGTGCCAGCAGTCTCCGGGACACCAAGGGGGGCTACACCTTC,CASSLRDTKGGYTF
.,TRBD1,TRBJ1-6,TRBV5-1,TGCGCCAGCAGCTTGGGGCCAGGGGGCATTTCACCCCTCCACTTT,CASSLGPGGISPLHF
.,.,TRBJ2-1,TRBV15,TGTGCCACCAGCAGGGCCTACAGGGACCACTACAATGAGCAGTTCTTC,CATSRAYRDHYNEQFF
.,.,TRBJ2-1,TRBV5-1,TGCGCCAGCAGCTTGCTGGTAGCGAACTCCTACAATGAGCAGTTCTTC,CASSLLVANSYNEQFF
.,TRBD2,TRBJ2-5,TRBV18,TGTGCCAGCTCACCCGCTTCCGGGACTAGCTGGGAGACCCAGTACTTC,CASSPASGTSWETQYF
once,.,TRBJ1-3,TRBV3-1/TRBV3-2,TGTGCCAGCAGCCCGACAGGAGACTCTGGAAACACCATATATTTT,CASSPTGDSGNTIYF
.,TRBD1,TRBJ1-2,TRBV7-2,TGTGCCAGCAGCTTAGGGGGAACAGGGGGAGGAGGCTACACCTTC,CASSLGGTGGGGYTF
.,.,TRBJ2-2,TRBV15,TGTGCCACCAGCAGAGGAACACTAGAGACCGGGGAGCTGTTTTTT,CATSRGTLETGELFF
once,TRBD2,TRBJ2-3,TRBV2,TGTGCCAGCAGACCGGGACTAGCGGGAGTTACAGATACGCAGTATTTT,CASRPGLAGVTDTQYF
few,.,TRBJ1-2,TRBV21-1,TGTGCCAGCCTTTCCATCAGAAACTATGGCTACACCTTC,CASLSIRNYGYTF
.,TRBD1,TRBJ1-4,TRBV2,TGTGCCAGCAGCCCGAGCCAGGGGGTTAATGAAAAACTGTTTTTT,CASSPSQGVNEKLFF
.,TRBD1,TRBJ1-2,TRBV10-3,TGTGCCATCAGTTGGGGGACAGAGCGTGGCTACACCTTC,CAISWGTERGYTF
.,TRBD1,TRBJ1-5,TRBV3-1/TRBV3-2,TGTGCCAGCAGCCCAGGGACAGGGGCCAGAGGTCAGCCCCAGCATTTT,CASSPGTGARGQPQHF
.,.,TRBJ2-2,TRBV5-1,TGCGCCAGCAGCTTGACAGCCGCGAACACCGGGGAGCTGTTTTTT,CASSLTAANTGELFF
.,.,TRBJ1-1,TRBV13,TGTGCCAGCACCCCTTGGCGGATCGGTCTTTCTGAAGCTTTCTTT,CASTPWRIGLSEAFF
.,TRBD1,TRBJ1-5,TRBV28,TGTGCCAGCAGTTTAATCCAGGGGGTCGGTAGCAATCAGCCCCAGCATTTT,CASSLIQGVGSNQPQHF
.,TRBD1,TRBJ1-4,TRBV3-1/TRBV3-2,TGTGCCAGCAGCCAAGTGCCTTCCCGGGACAGGGGGCGCCTTAATGAAAAACTGTTTTTT,CASSQVPSRDRGRLNEKLFF
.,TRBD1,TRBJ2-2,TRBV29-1,TGCAGCGCCCAGAAGGTCGGCAGGGGGATCACCGGGGAGCTGTTTTTT,CSAQKVGRGITGELFF
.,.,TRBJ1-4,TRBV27,TGTGCCAGCAGTCCCTCGAGTAATGAAAAACTGTTTTTT,CASSPSSNEKLFF
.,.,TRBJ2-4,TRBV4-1,TGCGCCAGCAGCCAAGCCCTCCAGGGGTTGTACATTCAGTACTTC,CASSQALQGLYIQYF
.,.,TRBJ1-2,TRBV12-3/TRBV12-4,TGTGCCAGCACTCCCAGGGCCAACTATGGCTACACCTTC,CASTPRANYGYTF
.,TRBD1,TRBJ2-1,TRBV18,TGTGCCAGCTCACCATGGACAGGGGATGAGCAGTTCTTC,CASSPWTGDEQFF
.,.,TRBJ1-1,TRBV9,TGTGCCAGCAGTCAGGTTAACACTGAAGCTTTCTTT,CASSQVNTEAFF
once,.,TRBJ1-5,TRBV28,TGTGCCAGCACACCGGGACGGGGGGGCCAGCCCCAGCATTTT,CASTPGRGGQPQHF
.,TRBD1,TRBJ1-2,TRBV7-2,TGTGCCAGCAGCTTCGACCAGGGGGTACGATTGGGCTACACCTTC,CASSFDQGVRLGYTF
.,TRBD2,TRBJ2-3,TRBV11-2,TGTGCCAGCAGACGAGGACTAGCGGGAGCAGATACGCAGTATTTT,CASRRGLAGADTQYF
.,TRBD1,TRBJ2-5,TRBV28,TGTGCCAGCAGCAAGATGGGACAGGGCAAAGAGACCCAGTACTTC,CASSKMGQGKETQYF
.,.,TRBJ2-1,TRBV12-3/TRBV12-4,TGTGCCAGCAGTCCGCGATATGAGCAGTTCTTC,CASSPRYEQFF
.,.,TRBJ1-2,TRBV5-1,TGCGCCAGCAGCTTGGAGGTAGGGAGTGGCTACACCTTC,CASSLEVGSGYTF
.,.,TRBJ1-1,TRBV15,TGTGCCACCAGCAGAGTCGGAGCGAAAAGCACTGAAGCTTTCTTT,CATSRVGAKSTEAFF
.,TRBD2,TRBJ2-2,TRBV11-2,TGTGCCAGCAGCCGGACCTATACTAGCGGGACCGGGGAGCTGTTTTTT,CASSRTYTSGTGELFF
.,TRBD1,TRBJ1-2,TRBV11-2,TGTGCCAGCAGCCAGGACAGGGACTATGGCTACACCTTC,CASSQDRDYGYTF
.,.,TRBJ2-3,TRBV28,TGTGCCAGCTATAGCGGAGCTAGCACAGATACGCAGTATTTT,CASYSGASTDTQYF
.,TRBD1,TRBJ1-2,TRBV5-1,TGCGCCAGCAGCTACACCGGGACAGGGATGGGGGTTAACTATGGCTACACCTTC,CASSYTGTGMGVNYGYTF
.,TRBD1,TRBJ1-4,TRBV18,TGTGCCAGCTCAGGGACGGAGACAGGGGGTCGCGAAAAACTGTTTTTT,CASSGTETGGREKLFF
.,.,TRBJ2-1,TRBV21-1,TGTGCCAGCAGCACAGAGGTTAGTCTCGAGGCGGGAGGTTTTGTTAATGAGCAGTTCTTC,CASSTEVSLEAGGFVNEQFF
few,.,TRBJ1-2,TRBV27,TGTGCCAGCAGTTTTGTCCTCTCAGGAGGTAACTATGGCTACACCTTC,CASSFVLSGGNYGYTF
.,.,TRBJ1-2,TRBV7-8,TGTGCCAGCAGCCCGACACTGTTGGGCTACACCTTC,CASSPTLLGYTF
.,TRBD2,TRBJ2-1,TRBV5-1,TGCGCCAGCAGGACTAGCGGGACGACTCCCCTGATCTTC,CASRTSGTTPLIF
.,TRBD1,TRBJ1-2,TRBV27,TGTGCCAGCAGCTTCCGATCAGGGGGCGAGCGCTACACCTTC,CASSFRSGGERYTF
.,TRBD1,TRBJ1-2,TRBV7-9,TGTGCCAGCAGCCTCTTGGACAGGGGCATTGATGGCTACACCTTC,CASSLLDRGIDGYTF
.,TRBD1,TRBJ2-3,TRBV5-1,TGCGCCAGCAGTACAGGGGACACAGATACGCAGTATTTT,CASSTGDTDTQYF